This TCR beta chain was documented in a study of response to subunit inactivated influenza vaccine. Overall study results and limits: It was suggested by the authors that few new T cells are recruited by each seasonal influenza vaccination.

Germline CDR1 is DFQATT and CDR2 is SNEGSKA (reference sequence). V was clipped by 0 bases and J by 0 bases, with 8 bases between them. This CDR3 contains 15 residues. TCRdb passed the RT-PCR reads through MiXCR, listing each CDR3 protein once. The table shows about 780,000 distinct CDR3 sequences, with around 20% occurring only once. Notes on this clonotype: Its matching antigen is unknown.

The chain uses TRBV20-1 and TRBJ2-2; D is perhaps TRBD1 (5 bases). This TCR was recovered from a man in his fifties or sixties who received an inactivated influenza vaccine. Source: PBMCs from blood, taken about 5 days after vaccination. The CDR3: CSARDRVSNTGELFF. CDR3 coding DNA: TGCAGTGCTAGAGACAGGGTTTCGAACACCGGGGAGCTGTTTTTT.